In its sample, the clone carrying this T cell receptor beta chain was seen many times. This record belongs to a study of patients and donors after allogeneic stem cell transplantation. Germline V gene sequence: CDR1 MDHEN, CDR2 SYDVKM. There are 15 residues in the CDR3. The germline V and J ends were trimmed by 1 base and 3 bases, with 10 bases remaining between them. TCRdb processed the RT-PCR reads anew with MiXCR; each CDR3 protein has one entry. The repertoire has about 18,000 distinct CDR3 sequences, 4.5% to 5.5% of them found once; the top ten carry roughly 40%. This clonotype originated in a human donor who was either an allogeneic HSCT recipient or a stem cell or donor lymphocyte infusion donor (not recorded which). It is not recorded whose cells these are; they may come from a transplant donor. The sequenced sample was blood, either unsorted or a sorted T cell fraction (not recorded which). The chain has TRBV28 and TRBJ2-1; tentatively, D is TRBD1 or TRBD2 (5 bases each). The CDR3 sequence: CASSLSGDLYNEQFF. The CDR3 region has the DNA TGTGCCAGCAGTTTATCTGGGGACCTCTACAATGAGCAGTTCTTC.